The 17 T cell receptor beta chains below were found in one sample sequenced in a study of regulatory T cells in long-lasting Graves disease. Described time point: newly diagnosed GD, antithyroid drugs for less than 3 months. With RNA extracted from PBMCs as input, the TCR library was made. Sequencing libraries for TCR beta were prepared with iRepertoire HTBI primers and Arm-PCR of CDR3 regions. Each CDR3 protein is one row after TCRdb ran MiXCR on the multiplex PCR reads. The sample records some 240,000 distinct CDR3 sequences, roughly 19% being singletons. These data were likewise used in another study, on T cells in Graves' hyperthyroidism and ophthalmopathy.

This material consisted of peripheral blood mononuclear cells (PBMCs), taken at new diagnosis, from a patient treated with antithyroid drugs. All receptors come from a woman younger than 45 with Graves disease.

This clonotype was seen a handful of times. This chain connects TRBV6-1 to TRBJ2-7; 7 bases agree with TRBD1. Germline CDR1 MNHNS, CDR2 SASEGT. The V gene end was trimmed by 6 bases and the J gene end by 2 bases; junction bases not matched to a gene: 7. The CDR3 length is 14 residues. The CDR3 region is CASSETGRAYEQYF. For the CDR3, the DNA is TGTGCCAGCAGCGAGACAGGGCGAGCCTACGAGCAGTACTTC.

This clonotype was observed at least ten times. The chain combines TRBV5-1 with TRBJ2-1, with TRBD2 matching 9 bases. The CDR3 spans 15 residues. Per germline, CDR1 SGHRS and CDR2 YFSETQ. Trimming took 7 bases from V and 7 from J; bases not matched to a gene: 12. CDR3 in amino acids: CASGFGGRANNEQFF. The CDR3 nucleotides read TGCGCCAGCGGATTCGGCGGGAGGGCCAATAATGAGCAGTTCTTC.

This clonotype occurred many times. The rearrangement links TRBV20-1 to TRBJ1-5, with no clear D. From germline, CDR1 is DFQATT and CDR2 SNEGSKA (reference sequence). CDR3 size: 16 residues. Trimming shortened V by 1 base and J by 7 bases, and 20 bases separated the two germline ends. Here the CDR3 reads CSARGVSWTDRQPQHF. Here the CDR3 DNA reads TGCAGTGCTAGAGGAGTCAGCTGGACCGATAGACAGCCCCAGCATTTT.

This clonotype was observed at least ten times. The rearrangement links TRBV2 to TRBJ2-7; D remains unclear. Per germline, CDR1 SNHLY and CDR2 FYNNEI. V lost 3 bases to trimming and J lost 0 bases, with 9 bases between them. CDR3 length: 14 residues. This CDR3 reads CASSDRHSSYEQYF. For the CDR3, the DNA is TGTGCCAGCAGTGACAGACACAGCTCCTACGAGCAGTACTTC.

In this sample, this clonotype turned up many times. This CDR3 is CSAAGQGGGYTF. The CDR3 DNA follows: TGCAGCGCCGCCGGACAGGGCGGCGGCTACACCTTC. The rearrangement joins TRBV29-1 to TRBJ1-2; 8 bases are a match to TRBD1. The junction had 9 bases not matched to a gene; V was cut back by 7 bases and J by 8 bases. Germline V gene lookup returns CDR1 SQVTM and CDR2 ANQGSEA. This CDR3 is 12 amino acids long.

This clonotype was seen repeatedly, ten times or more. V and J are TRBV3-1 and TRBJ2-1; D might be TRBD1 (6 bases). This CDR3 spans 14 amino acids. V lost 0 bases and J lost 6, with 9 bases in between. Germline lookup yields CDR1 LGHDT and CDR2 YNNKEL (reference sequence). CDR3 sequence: CASSQEGGPNEQFF. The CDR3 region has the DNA TGTGCCAGCAGCCAAGAAGGGGGACCCAATGAGCAGTTCTTC.

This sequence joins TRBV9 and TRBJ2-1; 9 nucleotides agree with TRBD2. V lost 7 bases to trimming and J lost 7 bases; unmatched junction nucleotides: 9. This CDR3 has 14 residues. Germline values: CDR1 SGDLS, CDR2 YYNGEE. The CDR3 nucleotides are TGTGCCAGCGGCCAGACTAGCGGAGCTAATGAGCAGTTCTTC. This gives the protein CASGQTSGANEQFF.

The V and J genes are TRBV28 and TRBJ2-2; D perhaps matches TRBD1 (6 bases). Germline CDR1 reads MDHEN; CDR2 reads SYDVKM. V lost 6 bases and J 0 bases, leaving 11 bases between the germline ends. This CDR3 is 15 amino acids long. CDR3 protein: CASSPQGSNTGELFF. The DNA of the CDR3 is TGTGCCAGCAGCCCACAGGGATCGAACACCGGGGAGCTGTTTTTT.

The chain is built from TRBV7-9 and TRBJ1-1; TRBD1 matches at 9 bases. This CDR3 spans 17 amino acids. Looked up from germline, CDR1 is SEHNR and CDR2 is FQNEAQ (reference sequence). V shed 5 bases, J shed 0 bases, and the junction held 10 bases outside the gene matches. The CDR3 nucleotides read TGTGCCAGCAGCACCGGGACAGGGAAGGGGCTGAACACTGAAGCTTTCTTT. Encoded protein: CASSTGTGKGLNTEAFF. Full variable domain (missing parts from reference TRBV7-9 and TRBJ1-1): DTGVSQNPRHKITKRGQNVTFRCDPISEHNRLYWYRQTLGQGPEFLTYFQNEAQLEKSRLLSDRFSAERPKGSFSTLEIQRTEQGDSAMYLCASSTGTGKGLNTEAFFGQGTRLTVV.

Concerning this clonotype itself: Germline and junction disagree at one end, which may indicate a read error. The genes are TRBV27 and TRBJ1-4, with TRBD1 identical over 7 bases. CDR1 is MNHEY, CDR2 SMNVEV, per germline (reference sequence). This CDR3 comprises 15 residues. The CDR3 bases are TGTGCCAGCAGTACCTACAGGGGAAGTAATGAAAAGCTGTTTTTT. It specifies CASSTYRGSNEKLFF.

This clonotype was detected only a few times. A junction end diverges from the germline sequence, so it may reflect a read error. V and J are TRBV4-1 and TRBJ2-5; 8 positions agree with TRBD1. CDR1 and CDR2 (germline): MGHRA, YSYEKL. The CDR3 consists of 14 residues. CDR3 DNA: TGCGCCAGCAGCCAAGATCGGACAGGGTGGGCCCAGCACTTC. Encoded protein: CASSQDRTGWAQHF.

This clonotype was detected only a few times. The DNA of the CDR3 is TGTGCCAGCAGCCCAGAGCTAGCGGGAGCTGTGTTCTTC. This translates into CASSPELAGAVFF. This chain uses TRBV12-3 or TRBV12-4 with TRBJ2-1, with 10 bases lining up with TRBD2. The CDR3 is 13 residues long. The V and J ends lost 6 bases and 15 bases, in that order; junction bases with no gene match: 11.

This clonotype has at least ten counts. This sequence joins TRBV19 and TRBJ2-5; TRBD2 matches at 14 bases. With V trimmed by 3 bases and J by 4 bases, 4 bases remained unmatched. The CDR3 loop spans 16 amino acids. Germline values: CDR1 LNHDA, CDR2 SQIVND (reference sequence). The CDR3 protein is CASSMGLAGAGETQYF. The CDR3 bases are TGTGCCAGTAGTATGGGACTAGCGGGAGCCGGAGAGACCCAGTACTTC.

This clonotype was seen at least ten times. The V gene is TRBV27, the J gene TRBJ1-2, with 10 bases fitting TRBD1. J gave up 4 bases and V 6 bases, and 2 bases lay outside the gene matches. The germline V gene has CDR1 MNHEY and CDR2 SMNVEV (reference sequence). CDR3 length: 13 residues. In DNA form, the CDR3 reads TGTGCCAGCAGGGGACAGGGGCTCTATGGCTACACCTTC. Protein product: CASRGQGLYGYTF.

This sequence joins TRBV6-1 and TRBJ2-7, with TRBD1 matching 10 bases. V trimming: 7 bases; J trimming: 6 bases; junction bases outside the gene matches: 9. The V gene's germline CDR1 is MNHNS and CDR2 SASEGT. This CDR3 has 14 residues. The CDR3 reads CASMSRDRGIEQYF. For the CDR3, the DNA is TGTGCCAGCATGTCCCGGGACAGGGGCATCGAGCAGTACTTC.

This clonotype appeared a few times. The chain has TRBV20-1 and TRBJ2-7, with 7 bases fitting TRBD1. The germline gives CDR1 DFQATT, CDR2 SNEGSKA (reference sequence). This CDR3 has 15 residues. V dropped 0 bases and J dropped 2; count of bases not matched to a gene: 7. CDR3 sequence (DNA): TGCAGTGCTAGAGATCCGAGACAGGGCCCCTACGAGCAGTACTTC. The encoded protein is CSARDPRQGPYEQYF.

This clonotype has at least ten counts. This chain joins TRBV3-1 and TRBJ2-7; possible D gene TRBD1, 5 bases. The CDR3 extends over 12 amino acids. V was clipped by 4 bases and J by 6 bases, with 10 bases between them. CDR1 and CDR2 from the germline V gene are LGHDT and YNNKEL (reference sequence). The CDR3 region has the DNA TGTGCCAGCAGCCTGACAGTTGGCGAGCAGTACTTC. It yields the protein CASSLTVGEQYF.